This TCR beta chain was found in a study of OX40 agonist ivuxolimab in advanced cancers. For the wider study: Ivuxolimab, which targeted the costimulatory receptor OX40 (CD134), was an agonistic, fully human IgG2 monoclonal antibody. Intravenous ivuxolimab was administered to patients every 2 weeks at six dose levels: 0.01, 0.1, 0.3, 1.5, 3 and 10 mg/kg. Among the 52 dose-escalation patients, around 20 had hepatocellular carcinoma, around 15 melanoma, 9 renal cell carcinoma and 9 head and neck cancer. In the dose-escalation cohort, over 65% of patients were male, and the mean age was around 60 years, with a range of about 23 to 85. Patients were allowed to have had prior anti-PD-1, anti-PD-L1 or anti-CTLA-4 therapy, and around two fifths of the dose-escalation patients had been treated with checkpoint inhibitors. Partial responses were achieved by three dose-escalation patients, of whom one had hepatocellular carcinoma and two had cutaneous melanoma. Peripheral TCRbeta sequencing was intended to test whether TCR sequence diversity was altered and clonal T-cell expansion was caused by ivuxolimab. The paper reports the monotherapy dose-escalation portion (N of about 54 patients) of the phase I ivuxolimab trial.

V and J are trimmed by 8 bases and 0 bases, and the gene matches miss 10 bases of the junction. The germline V gene encodes CDR1 LGHNT and CDR2 FRNRAP. The cysteine opens and the phenylalanine closes a CDR3 of 17 amino acids. Only CDR3 DNA remains: 51 bases, in frame from the first base. Patients with autoimmune disease history or receiving systemic immunosuppression were excluded from the trial. Peripheral blood for TCR sequencing was drawn from every dose cohort at baseline, at cycle 4 day 1 and at cycle 7 day 1. Samples were obtained from an open-label, multicenter, first-in-human phase I dose-escalation trial of ivuxolimab. Adults with locally advanced or metastatic melanoma, renal cell, hepatocellular, or head and neck squamous cell carcinoma were enrolled in the trial. Before TCR sequencing, CD4+ T cells and CD8+ T cells were sorted from peripheral blood as separate populations. To sequence the TCRbeta CDR3 region, genomic DNA was isolated from the sorted cells. The immunoSEQ Assay was used to sequence the TCRbeta CDR3 regions. The clones in this table, taken by TCRdb from immuneACCESS, are in-frame only. Not every clone is retained; where verified, under half of the shortfall comes from an unresolved V gene, and the cause of the rest is unknown. Within this sample are about 72,000 clones, with around 90% of them counted one time only. Clones ranked in the top ten supply roughly 6% of the sample.

Points the paper makes about the study in general: Low levels of normalized T-cell clonal expansion were also seen in some patients who did not respond. In the 0.1-3.0 mg/kg groups, partial responders were among the patients with the lowest normalized peripheral clonal expansion, particularly in CD8+ T cells. On average, CD8+ T cells showed more expanded clones than CD4+ T cells after ivuxolimab. The antigen specificity of the peripheral T cells that underwent clonal expansion was not determined. At doses from 0.1 to 3.0 mg/kg, clonal expansion was seen in both CD4+ and CD8+ blood T cells between baseline and week 6.

On this clone: The antigen this receptor binds is unknown. No much larger clonotype is one base removed from it; base qualities were not supplied.

The chain is made from TRBV12-5 and TRBJ2-1; 10 middle bases align to TRBD2. Sequencing used CD4+ or CD8+ T cells sorted from blood, obtained in a trial of the OX40 agonist ivuxolimab. The TCR originated in an adult with an advanced solid tumor such as melanoma, head and neck, liver or kidney cancer. The CDR3 region: CASKTSSGRDSYNEQFF. The nucleotide sequence reads TGTGCTAGTAAAACCTCTAGCGGGAGAGACTCCTACAATGAGCAGTTCTTC.